This T cell receptor beta chain was sequenced during a study of blood T cell repertoires in COVID-19. Study-level information: Collection of acute and convalescent COVID-19 samples took place in the United States, Italy and Spain. Sources were T cells, B-cell-depleted T cells, or PBMCs; the material itself was cDNA or gDNA.

The CDR3 length is 15 residues. V lost 3 bases, J lost 7 bases, and 16 bases lay in between. In germline, CDR1 is MGHRA, CDR2 YSYEKL. Per the original methods: Amplification of reference gene primers provided the estimated nucleated cell counts. Clones were read by immunoSEQ multiplex PCR, and TCRdb kept only the in-frame ones, dropping some. V and J calls and clone size follow that table, whereas D and trimming were derived from the DNA. The data contain tens of thousands of clones, roughly nine tenths of them seen just once; the ten biggest clones take up approximately 2.9%. The TCR sequence derives from a woman aged 50 to 60 with active or convalescent COVID-19. V gene TRBV4-1 combines with J gene TRBJ1-5, with D possibly matching TRBD1 (6 bases). Sequenced sample: peripheral blood. The CDR3, as DNA: TGCGCCAGCAGCCAGGAAATTACAGGGAACCAGCCCCAGCATTTT. It codes for CASSQEITGNQPQHF.